The 28 T cell receptor beta chains below were found in one sample sequenced in a study of shared clonotypes between healthy human individuals. Only in-frame clones appear in the TCRdb table, and some are missing; sequencing was by immunoSEQ multiplex PCR. The table shows more than 550,000 clones, with around 77% occurring only once. Sequenced material: memory CD4+ T cells sorted from blood. The subset is: CD45RA-negative fraction. The receptors originated from a woman aged 25-40 years in good health.

This clone appeared a single time. The V call is TRBV5-1, the J call TRBJ2-1; TRBD1 might be the D (5 bases). Between the trimmed V and J ends, which lost 4 bases and 4 bases, there was a span of 15 bases. This CDR3 is 15 amino acids long. CDR1 is SGHRS, CDR2 YFSETQ, per germline. This CDR3 reads CASSPDSPGYNEQFF. Here the CDR3 DNA reads TGCGCCAGCAGCCCCGACAGTCCTGGGTACAATGAGCAGTTCTTC.

The J gene is TRBJ2-6, the V gene TRBV19, with TRBD1 identical over 9 bases. The V gene end was trimmed by 2 bases and the J gene end by 4 bases; junction bases not matched to a gene: 6. The CDR3 is made up of 17 amino acids. Germline CDR1 reads LNHDA; CDR2 reads SQIVND (reference sequence). CDR3 sequence reads: CASSIPYRGLGANVLTF. The CDR3 DNA is TGTGCCAGTAGTATACCTTACAGGGGGCTAGGGGCCAACGTCCTGACTTTC.

V is TRBV6-5 and J is TRBJ1-3, with 7 positions matching TRBD1. This CDR3 is 15 amino acids long. V gave up 5 bases and J gave up 8 bases; unmatched junction bases: 12. The germline V gene has CDR1 MNHEY and CDR2 SVGAGI. CDR3 sequence (DNA): TGTGCCAGCAGTATAGCAGGGGGTTCGGAATACACCATATATTTT. Its translation: CASSIAGGSEYTIYF.

The chain joins TRBV7-8 to TRBJ1-4, with D hard to call. V lost 1 base, J lost 5 bases, and 11 bases lay in between. The CDR3 consists of 15 residues. The germline CDR1 and CDR2 sequences are SGHVS and FQNEAQ. DNA for the CDR3: TGTGCCAGCAGCTTAGGACGGGATAAGAATGAAAAACTGTTTTTT. This encodes CASSLGRDKNEKLFF.

The chain is built from TRBV28 and TRBJ1-1, with a weak D call TRBD1 (5 bases). CDR1 is MDHEN, CDR2 SYDVKM, per germline. V dropped 1 base and J dropped 0 bases, with 12 bases sitting between them. This CDR3 comprises 16 residues. CDR3 loop: CASSLLATVMNTEAFF. The CDR3 DNA is TGTGCCAGCAGTTTATTAGCGACAGTCATGAACACTGAAGCTTTCTTT. Drawing the rest from reference TRBV28 and TRBJ1-1, the complete variable domain is DVKVTQSSRYLVKRTGEKVFLECVQDMDHENMFWYRQDPGLGLRLIYFSYDVKMKEKGDIPEGYSVSREKKERFSLILESASTNQTSMYLCASSLLATVMNTEAFFGQGTRLTVV.

Regarding this clone: The identical CDR3 is also encoded by other nucleotide sequences in the sample. The chain recombines TRBV29-1 with TRBJ1-1; D ambiguous. Germline CDR1 is SQVTM and CDR2 is ANQGSEA. The CDR3 has 10 residues. V lost 8 bases, J lost 5 bases, and 9 bases lay in between. The CDR3 region is CSSGVTEAFF. DNA of the CDR3: TGCAGCTCCGGGGTGACTGAAGCTTTCTTT.

The chain links TRBV29-1 to TRBJ1-2; D unclear. V lost 2 bases and J lost 8, with 18 bases in between. The germline CDR1 and CDR2 sequences are SQVTM and ANQGSEA. This CDR3 region has 14 residues. The CDR3 coding sequence is TGCAGCGTTGAAATGCCAGGACCTACCTACGGCTACACCTTC. It codes for CSVEMPGPTYGYTF. The whole variable domain, remainder taken from reference TRBV29-1 and TRBJ1-2, is SAVISQKPSRDICQRGTSLTIQCQVDSQVTMMFWYRQQPGQSLTLIATANQGSEATYESGFVIDKFPISRPNLTFSTLTVSNMSPEDSSIYLCSVEMPGPTYGYTFGSGTRLTVV.

This clone was counted at least ten times. The CDR3 sequence is CASSPDSPKGIEQFF. The CDR3 DNA reads TGTGCCAGCAGCCCAGACAGTCCCAAGGGGATTGAGCAGTTCTTC. V gene TRBV11-2 combines with J gene TRBJ2-1, with D perhaps matching TRBD1 (5 bases). This CDR3 comprises 15 residues. Germline CDR1 reads SGHAT; CDR2 reads FQNNGV. Trimming removed 5 bases at V and 9 bases at J, with 20 bases between.

The chain uses TRBV28 and TRBJ2-7; D is uncertain. The germline V gene encodes CDR1 MDHEN and CDR2 SYDVKM. The CDR3 has 12 amino acids. The V and J ends lost 4 bases and 2 bases respectively, with 6 bases between them. The CDR3 here is CASSSYTYEQYF. CDR3 nucleotide sequence: TGTGCCAGCAGTTCGTACACCTACGAGCAGTACTTC.

The chain's CDR3 is CASSSTGTSGSNEQFF. The CDR3 nucleotides are TGCGCCAGCAGCTCGACTGGGACTAGCGGGAGTAATGAGCAGTTCTTC. V and J are TRBV5-1 and TRBJ2-1, with 14 positions matching TRBD2. The CDR3 sequence is 16 residues long. V lost 3 bases and J lost 7; bases outside the gene matches: 6. CDR1 SGHRS and CDR2 YFSETQ come from the germline V gene. The variable domain in full, with the rest retrieved from reference TRBV5-1 and TRBJ2-1, is KAGVTQTPRYLIKTRGQQVTLSCSPISGHRSVSWYQQTPGQGLQFLFEYFSETQRNKGNFPGRFSGRQFSNSRSEMNVSTLELGDSALYLCASSSTGTSGSNEQFFGPGTRLTVL.

The V call is TRBV20-1, the J call TRBJ1-1; D remains ambiguous. This CDR3 spans 10 amino acids. Trimming cost V 6 bases and J 11 bases, with 13 bases left between them. CDR1 DFQATT and CDR2 SNEGSKA come from the germline V gene (reference sequence). The CDR3 DNA sequence: TGCAGTGCCCTGGGGAGGACGGCTTTCTTT. It specifies CSALGRTAFF.

This clone was observed a handful of times. This chain connects TRBV28 to TRBJ1-2, with D unresolved. From germline, CDR1 is MDHEN and CDR2 SYDVKM. V gave up 5 bases and J gave up 4 bases, with 5 bases separating them. CDR3 length: 11 residues. CDR3 sequence (DNA): TGTGCCAGCAGTCCGGGCTATGGCTACACCTTC. It specifies CASSPGYGYTF.

This chain joins TRBV25-1 and TRBJ2-3; tentatively, D is TRBD2 (7 bases). V lost 5 bases and J lost 8, with 23 bases in between. From germline, CDR1 is MGHDK and CDR2 SYGVNS. CDR3 size: 16 residues. CDR3 residues: CASSLLRGAGASTQYF. The CDR3 coding sequence is TGTGCCAGCAGTCTCCTCCGGGGGGCGGGTGCGTCTACGCAGTATTTT.

The chain is built from TRBV28 and TRBJ2-5; either TRBD1 or TRBD2 may supply D (5 bases each). This CDR3 contains 18 residues. V was shortened by 6 bases and J by 9 bases, with 32 bases between the two germline ends. Germline CDR1 reads MDHEN; CDR2 reads SYDVKM. CDR3 region: CASSSHLFKGPKQGAQYF. The CDR3 DNA follows: TGTGCCAGCAGCTCCCACCTTTTTAAGGGACCCAAGCAGGGCGCCCAGTACTTC.

The chain has TRBV2 and TRBJ2-3; 10 bases align to TRBD2. The V gene's germline CDR1 is SNHLY and CDR2 FYNNEI. This CDR3 has 15 residues. J lost 4 bases, V lost 6 bases, and 7 bases had no gene match. As DNA, the CDR3 is TGTGCCAGCAGAGCACTAGCGGGGAGGGCAGATACGCAGTATTTT. Its protein is CASRALAGRADTQYF.

The chain carries TRBV5-1 and TRBJ2-5; TRBD1 matches at 8 bases. Losses at the gene ends were 3 bases for V and 4 bases for J; bases not matched to a gene: 2. The CDR3 covers 13 residues. Per the germline V gene, CDR1 is SGHRS and CDR2 is YFSETQ. The CDR3 spells CASSWTGLETQYF. CDR3 DNA: TGCGCCAGCAGCTGGACAGGGCTAGAGACCCAGTACTTC.

The chain employs TRBV6-5 and TRBJ2-7; possibly TRBD2 for D (6 bases). Germline lookup yields CDR1 MNHEY and CDR2 SVGAGI. The V and J ends lost 2 bases and 1 base respectively, with 9 bases between them. CDR3 length: 14 amino acids. The CDR3 reads CASSYTRESYEQYF. In DNA, the CDR3 is TGTGCCAGCAGTTACACACGGGAGTCCTACGAGCAGTACTTC.

This clone was counted a few times. This chain joins TRBV28 and TRBJ1-2; 7 nucleotides agree with TRBD1. From germline, CDR1 is MDHEN and CDR2 SYDVKM. The CDR3 extends over 16 amino acids. The V and J ends lost 4 bases and 4 bases, in that order; junction bases with no gene match: 12. The DNA for the CDR3 is TGTGCCAGCAGTTCCAATGCCGGGACAGCTCTCTATGGCTACACCTTC. It specifies CASSSNAGTALYGYTF.

This rearrangement joins TRBV11-3 to TRBJ2-2, with TRBD1 matching over 7 bases. CDR1 and CDR2 from the germline V gene are SGHNT and YENEEA. This CDR3 is built from 14 residues. After removal of 8 bases from V and 6 bases from J, the junction contained 9 bases not matched to a gene. CDR3 sequence: CASGSNRGAGELFF. CDR3 bases: TGTGCCAGCGGTTCAAACAGGGGCGCCGGGGAGCTGTTTTTT.

The J gene is TRBJ2-1, the V gene TRBV7-9; D gene unclear. The CDR3 totals 15 residues. Germline V lookup: CDR1 SEHNR, CDR2 FQNEAQ (reference sequence). The V and J ends lost 4 bases and 0 bases respectively, with 10 bases between them. CDR3 protein: CASSSRSSSYNEQFF. The CDR3 coding sequence is TGTGCCAGCAGCTCGAGGAGCAGCTCCTACAATGAGCAGTTCTTC. The complete variable domain, with remaining parts taken from reference TRBV7-9 and TRBJ2-1, reads DTGVSQNPRHKITKRGQNVTFRCDPISEHNRLYWYRQTLGQGPEFLTYFQNEAQLEKSRLLSDRFSAERPKGSFSTLEIQRTEQGDSAMYLCASSSRSSSYNEQFFGPGTRLTVL.

This clone was detected a few times. The genes are TRBV10-2 and TRBJ2-3, with D possibly matching TRBD2 (6 bases). V gave up 3 bases and J gave up 3 bases, with 13 bases separating them. Germline V lookup: CDR1 WSHSY, CDR2 SAAADI. The CDR3 is made up of 15 amino acids. The CDR3 sequence: CASSDQGGMTDTQYF. The CDR3 coding sequence is TGCGCCAGCAGTGACCAGGGAGGAATGACAGATACGCAGTATTTT.

The rearrangement uses TRBV15 and TRBJ2-7; D unresolved. This CDR3 is built from 14 residues. With 0 bases removed from V and 6 bases from J, the gap between germline ends came to 12 bases. Germline CDR1 reads LNHNV; CDR2 reads YYDKDF (reference sequence). The DNA of the CDR3 is TGTGCCACCAGCAGAGAGGGTGTTGTTGTCGAGCAGTACTTC. It encodes CATSREGVVVEQYF.

The chain joins TRBV5-1 to TRBJ1-2; D perhaps matches TRBD1 (5 bases). Germline CDR1 is SGHRS and CDR2 is YFSETQ. V was cut by 0 bases and J by 7 bases, with 13 bases left in between. The CDR3 is 14 residues long. The CDR3 nucleotides read TGCGCCAGCAGCTTGGAGGCGGGGCGCGGTGGCTACACCTTC. Amino acids: CASSLEAGRGGYTF.

This chain joins TRBV18 and TRBJ1-2; D remains unclear. CDR1 and CDR2 (germline): KGHSH, LQKENI. The CDR3 runs to 12 residues. The CDR3 sequence: CASEGEVYGYTF. The CDR3 nucleotides read TGTGCGTCGGAAGGCGAAGTCTATGGCTACACCTTC.

The chain is built from TRBV19 and TRBJ2-1; 9 bases match TRBD2. The junction had 10 bases not matched to a gene; V was cut back by 3 bases and J by 4 bases. This CDR3 has 17 amino acids. Germline loops: CDR1 LNHDA, CDR2 SQIVND (reference sequence). CDR3 nucleotide sequence: TGTGCCAGTAGTATGGTATTGGCGGGAGGGCCTTACAATGAGCAGTTCTTC. It specifies CASSMVLAGGPYNEQFF. The full variable domain, completed using reference TRBV19 and TRBJ2-1, is DGGITQSPKYLFRKEGQNVTLSCEQNLNHDAMYWYRQDPGQGLRLIYYSQIVNDFQKGDIAEGYSVSREKKESFPLTVTSAQKNPTAFYLCASSMVLAGGPYNEQFFGPGTRLTVL.

The genes are TRBV11-2 and TRBJ1-1; TRBD1 might be the D (6 bases). There are 12 residues in the CDR3. Per germline, CDR1 SGHAT and CDR2 FQNNGV. Between the trimmed V and J ends, which lost 5 bases and 4 bases, there was a span of 8 bases. The DNA for the CDR3 is TGTGCCAGCAGCGGACAGATCACTGAAGCTTTCTTT. It codes for CASSGQITEAFF.

The chain employs TRBV27 and TRBJ2-2, with TRBD2 as a possible D gene (5 bases). The CDR3 sequence is 15 residues long. Trimming shortened V by 3 bases and J by 1 base, and 9 bases separated the two germline ends. Germline values: CDR1 MNHEY, CDR2 SMNVEV (reference sequence). This chain's CDR3 is CASSLGGRNTGELFF. The DNA of the CDR3 is TGTGCCAGCAGTTTGGGCGGGCGGAACACCGGGGAGCTGTTTTTT.

This chain connects TRBV5-1 to TRBJ2-5, with 7 bases matching TRBD2. This CDR3 is 15 amino acids long. The junction had 9 bases not matched to a gene; V was cut back by 2 bases and J by 5 bases. Per germline, CDR1 SGHRS and CDR2 YFSETQ. The CDR3 reads CASSFLAEGRETQYF. The CDR3 coding sequence is TGCGCCAGCAGCTTCCTAGCGGAGGGGAGGGAGACCCAGTACTTC.